This T cell receptor (beta chain) was sequenced in a study of cytomegalovirus exposure and HLA in healthy donors. Study findings and constraints: Rarity marked most TCR sequences, yet some public TCRs occurred in many donors.

Worth noting for this clone: The target antigen is unknown.

This table comes from immunoSEQ multiplex PCR, and its TCRdb copy is limited to in-frame clones, with some not included. The sample yields over 120,000 clones, 80% to 90% seen once. Germline trimming cut 3 bases from V and 7 bases from J; bases unmatched to any gene: 5. Germline CDR1 MDHEN, CDR2 SYDVKM. The CDR3 is made up of 13 amino acids. The chain couples TRBV28 to TRBJ1-2, with TRBD1 matching 7 bases. The receptor was derived from a woman under 30 in good health and CMV-seropositive. Sequencing used PBMCs. As DNA, the CDR3 is TGTGCCAGCAGTTTTTCAGGGGGTGGTGGCTACACCTTC. Translation gives CASSFSGGGGYTF.